A selection of T cell receptor beta chains follows, all from one sample in a study of control samples from healthy donors and cancer patients. TCRdb's table, derived via immunoSEQ multiplex PCR, lists solely in-frame clones and lacks some. Here the sample spans about 86,000 clones, roughly 93% being singletons. The sequenced sample was blood. These receptors were obtained from a woman in her twenties or thirties in good health. The CDR3 runs from the conserved cysteine through the conserved F or W. Fields, in order: V gene, J gene, CDR3 protein.

TRBV30,TRBJ1-4,CAAYRAGRKLFF
TRBV7-9,TRBJ1-1,CASSLGRWTDEAFF
TRBV2,TRBJ2-1,CASSAGLARYNEQFF
TRBV28,TRBJ1-5,CASSSPGEYSNQPQHF
TRBV7-8,TRBJ2-4,CASSVTGERGNIQYF
TRBV7-9,TRBJ1-2,CASSLVGLVPYGYTF
TRBV3-1/TRBV3-2,TRBJ1-1,CASSQGGSTEAFF
TRBV27,TRBJ2-5,CASSLRDNQETQYF
TRBV7-9,TRBJ1-1,CASSLSPFNTEAFF
TRBV14,TRBJ2-7,CASSRGGNYYEQYF
TRBV7-3,TRBJ1-1,CASSPQGGEAFF